Sequencing of this T cell receptor beta chain was carried out in a study of molecular identifiers for immune sequencing clone quantification. Findings of the study overall: Clones with over 20 RNA copies captured over 98% of effector molecules but under 1% of naive ones. Researchers reportedly could pick up spiked Jurkat TCR RNA from one cell mixed into about 1 million naive cells.

This clonotype came up once. Antigen: not known. CD8+CD4-CCR7+CD45RA+ sorting gave the naive CD8 T cells. Methods described previously were used for bulk TCR libraries, and listed TCR primers were applied. One entry per CDR3 protein, called by TCRdb with MiXCR from the PCR reads. The table has 460,000 or so distinct CDR3 sequences, over 20% seen once. Sample: naive CD8+ T cells from blood, with Jurkat cell RNA spiked in. Subset of the sample: FACS-sorted CD8+CD4-CCR7+CD45RA+ naive T cells. The sequence was collected from a human donor in good health. Some libraries in this study had Jurkat cell RNA spiked in.

This chain's CDR3 is CSARYSGGSYEQYF. CDR3 in DNA: TGCAGTGCTAGGTATAGCGGGGGGTCCTACGAGCAGTACTTC. The chain links TRBV20-1 to TRBJ2-7; 10 positions agree with TRBD2. This CDR3 has 14 residues. CDR1 is DFQATT and CDR2 is SNEGSKA in the germline V gene (reference sequence). V lost 3 bases, J lost 1 base, and 3 bases stayed unmatched.